A selection of T cell receptor beta chains follows, all from one sample in a study of shared clonotypes between healthy human individuals. Sequenced by immunoSEQ multiplex PCR; TCRdb stores in-frame clones only, minus some. In the table there are a few million clones, just over 90% of which are singletons. Sequencing was done on a sample of naive CD4+ T cells from PBMCs. The receptors shown here come from a man younger than 35 in good health. Some clones in this sample may be carry-over from other donors' samples. Both conserved end residues are part of each CDR3. A D gene is named only where the DNA matches it firmly. Only part of the rows carry a size: once, few, many, or a class if the clone is expanded.

d_gene,v_gene,abundance,j_gene,len,CDR3aa,CDR3nt
.,TRBV6-1,once,TRBJ2-7,14,CASSRDVGPYEQYF,TGTGCCAGCAGTAGGGACGTAGGGCCCTACGAGCAGTACTTC
TRBD2,TRBV5-6,.,TRBJ2-5,17,CASSFDRLAGGQETQYF,TGTGCCAGCAGTTTTGACCGACTAGCGGGAGGGCAAGAGACCCAGTACTTC
.,TRBV18,.,TRBJ2-2,14,CASSPSQAAGELFF,TGTGCCAGCTCACCAAGCCAGGCGGCGGGGGAGCTGTTTTTT
.,TRBV18,once,TRBJ1-2,14,CATEADPPNYGYTF,TGTGCCACCGAGGCAGATCCCCCTAACTATGGCTACACCTTC
TRBD1,TRBV19,.,TRBJ1-5,17,CASRLRQGDGTNQPQHF,TGTGCCAGTAGGCTACGCCAGGGGGACGGAACTAATCAGCCCCAGCATTTT
TRBD2,TRBV14,.,TRBJ2-1,15,CASSQVGLAGAEQFF,TGTGCCAGCAGCCAAGTCGGACTAGCGGGAGCTGAGCAGTTCTTC
.,TRBV28,.,TRBJ2-1,15,CASSFLANSYNEQFF,TGTGCCAGCAGTTTCCTAGCGAACTCCTACAATGAGCAGTTCTTC
.,TRBV30,few,TRBJ1-5,14,CAWSSPADLQPQHF,TGTGCCTGGAGCAGCCCAGCGGACCTCCAGCCCCAGCATTTT
.,TRBV27,.,TRBJ2-1,14,CASSWRAGAYEQFF,TGTGCCAGCAGCTGGAGGGCAGGGGCGTATGAGCAGTTCTTC
.,TRBV5-5,.,TRBJ2-7,17,CASSLASLLTSSYEQYF,TGTGCCAGCAGCTTGGCGTCCTTACTCACGAGCTCCTACGAGCAGTACTTC
TRBD2,TRBV2,.,TRBJ2-7,15,CASSVTSGGPYEQYF,TGTGCCAGCAGCGTTACTAGCGGGGGCCCCTACGAGCAGTACTTC
.,TRBV30,few,TRBJ1-1,12,CAWSHAGTEAFF,TGTGCCTGGAGTCATGCGGGCACTGAAGCTTTCTTT
.,TRBV5-4,.,TRBJ2-3,11,CASSLVGTQYF,TGTGCCAGCAGCTTGGTTGGTACGCAGTATTTT
TRBD1,TRBV28,.,TRBJ2-7,18,CASSMNPGQGMLRNEQYF,TGTGCCAGCAGCATGAACCCGGGACAGGGGATGTTGCGGAACGAGCAGTACTTC
TRBD1,TRBV29-1,.,TRBJ1-5,12,CSVRGQDQPQHF,TGCAGCGTTCGGGGACAGGACCAGCCCCAGCATTTT
.,TRBV6-1,few,TRBJ2-5,16,CASSAWMGLTQETQYF,TGTGCCAGCAGTGCCTGGATGGGACTGACCCAAGAGACCCAGTACTTC
TRBD1,TRBV30,.,TRBJ1-1,17,CAWSLGQGPNPGAEAFF,TGTGCCTGGAGTTTAGGACAGGGGCCTAACCCCGGGGCTGAAGCTTTCTTT
.,TRBV7-2,.,TRBJ1-3,14,CASSLVQGRNTIYF,TGTGCCAGCAGCTTAGTTCAAGGCCGAAACACCATATATTTT
.,TRBV14,.,TRBJ1-2,14,CASSQAWGGFGYTF,TGTGCCAGCAGCCAAGCGTGGGGAGGGTTTGGCTACACCTTC
TRBD1,TRBV5-4,.,TRBJ2-7,16,CASSPRRTGSTYEQYF,TGTGCCAGCAGCCCAAGGAGGACAGGGAGCACCTACGAGCAGTACTTC
TRBD2,TRBV10-3,.,TRBJ2-7,15,CAIRPLAGGRDEQYF,TGTGCCATCAGACCACTAGCGGGAGGGCGGGACGAGCAGTACTTC
TRBD1,TRBV6-5,.,TRBJ2-7,13,CASSRQGVYEQYF,TGTGCCAGCAGCCGACAGGGTGTGTACGAGCAGTACTTC
TRBD1,TRBV5-4,.,TRBJ1-4,15,CASSFGTGAYEKLFF,TGTGCCAGCAGCTTCGGGACAGGGGCTTATGAAAAACTGTTTTTT
.,TRBV28,.,TRBJ1-3,18,CASTELGAGDLSGNTIYF,TGTGCCAGCACCGAGTTAGGGGCCGGCGACCTTTCTGGAAACACCATATATTTT
.,TRBV7-9,.,TRBJ2-2,14,CASSLVSVVGELFF,TGTGCCAGCAGCTTAGTATCCGTGGTCGGGGAGCTGTTTTTT
.,TRBV4-1,.,TRBJ1-5,18,CASSQDIGEKRVNQPQHF,TGCGCCAGCAGCCAAGATATCGGGGAAAAGAGGGTCAATCAGCCCCAGCATTTT
.,TRBV5-1,.,TRBJ2-7,14,CASSLEVRIYEQYF,TGCGCCAGCAGCTTGGAGGTCAGAATATACGAGCAGTACTTC
.,TRBV7-8,.,TRBJ1-3,14,CASSPRGNGNTIYF,TGTGCCAGCAGCCCGCGGGGGAACGGAAACACCATATATTTT